These 5 T cell receptor beta chains were sequenced from one sample in a study of cytomegalovirus exposure and HLA in healthy donors. PCR was performed using 60 Vbeta and 13 Jbeta primers. Repertoires were generated with immunoSEQ multiplex PCR, while TCRdb's copy carries only in-frame clones and drops some. The sample lists about 140,000 clones, less than 85% occurring once. The sequencing sample was made of PBMCs. The receptors here all came from a woman in her fifties or sixties in good health and CMV-seropositive.

The J gene is TRBJ1-1, the V gene TRBV11-1; D remains ambiguous. CDR1 SGHAT and CDR2 FQDESV come from the germline V gene (reference sequence). CDR3 length: 12 amino acids. V was cut by 2 bases and J by 6 bases, with 7 bases left in between. The CDR3: CASSLTVAEAFF. The CDR3 DNA is TGTGCCAGCAGCTTAACAGTGGCTGAAGCTTTCTTT.

The chain joins TRBV2 to TRBJ2-7; 9 nucleotides match TRBD1. The CDR3 contains 15 residues. Germline V gene data show CDR1 as SNHLY and CDR2 as FYNNEI. V gave up 3 bases and J gave up 3 bases; unmatched junction bases: 6. CDR3 sequence: CASSDPGQGDYEQYF. The CDR3 nucleotides read TGTGCCAGCAGTGATCCGGGACAGGGAGACTACGAGCAGTACTTC.

The chain uses TRBV7-8 and TRBJ2-7; D is undetermined. This CDR3 has 11 residues. Trimming took 5 bases from V and 0 from J, leaving 2 bases between them. From germline, CDR1 is SGHVS and CDR2 FQNEAQ. In DNA form, the CDR3 reads TGTGCCAGCAGCCACTCCTACGAGCAGTACTTC. Its protein product is CASSHSYEQYF.

This chain uses TRBV7-2 with TRBJ2-5, with D perhaps matching TRBD2 (6 bases). CDR1 and CDR2 (germline): SGHTA, FQGNSA. The CDR3 is made up of 15 amino acids. V lost 3 bases to trimming and J lost 5 bases, with 16 bases between them. CDR3 sequence reads: CASSFTGSGLETQYF. CDR3 nucleotide sequence: TGTGCCAGCAGCTTCACCGGCAGCGGGCTCGAGACCCAGTACTTC.

V usage is TRBV6-6 and J usage is TRBJ1-5, with D maybe TRBD1 (6 bases). Trimming pared 4 bases from V and 9 bases from J, leaving 10 bases between. The germline V gene has CDR1 MNHNY and CDR2 SVGAGI (reference sequence). The CDR3 sequence is 12 residues long. The CDR3 nucleotides are TGTGCCAGCAGTTTCCAGACAGGGCCCCAGCATTTT. Protein: CASSFQTGPQHF.